A selection of T cell receptor beta chains follows, all from one sample in a study of T cells in Graves' hyperthyroidism and ophthalmopathy. TCRdb re-called the multiplex PCR reads with MiXCR, one entry per CDR3 protein. The sample carries about 580,000 distinct CDR3 sequences, roughly 13% recorded once. The specimen sequenced was blood. The source of these receptors is a woman between 25 and 40 years old with Graves' hyperthyroidism that later progressed to Graves' ophthalmopathy. The CDR3 runs from the conserved cysteine through the conserved F or W. The D gene is left open where the match is weak. Clone size is shown for a subset of rows, as once, few, many or a class of expanded clone.

clone_size: many
d_call: TRBD2
j_call: TRBJ2-5
v_call: TRBV2
cdr3_nt: TGTGCCAGCAGGGCGACTAGCGGAAAGACCCAGTACTTC
cdr3_aa: CASRATSGKTQYF

clone_size: many
d_call: TRBD1
j_call: TRBJ2-3
v_call: TRBV12-3/TRBV12-4
cdr3_nt: TGTGCCAGCAGGCAACAGGGGGACGGCACAGATACGCAGTATTTT
cdr3_aa: CASRQQGDGTDTQYF

clone_size: -
d_call: TRBD2
j_call: TRBJ2-1
v_call: TRBV11-3
cdr3_nt: TGTGCCAGCAGCCTGGATATAGCGGGAGCGAATGAGCAGTTCTTC
cdr3_aa: CASSLDIAGANEQFF

clone_size: few
d_call: -
j_call: TRBJ1-3
v_call: TRBV4-3
cdr3_nt: TGCGCCAGCAGCCAAGAAAGGACAGTCGGAAACACCATATATTTT
cdr3_aa: CASSQERTVGNTIYF

clone_size: many
d_call: -
j_call: TRBJ1-3
v_call: TRBV15
cdr3_nt: TGTGCCACCAGCAGAGGAACGGGGGGAGGAAACACCATATATTTT
cdr3_aa: CATSRGTGGGNTIYF

clone_size: few
d_call: -
j_call: TRBJ2-2
v_call: TRBV14
cdr3_nt: TGTGCCAGCAGCCAAGATCTAGTGAGAGGTGGAGGCACCGGGGAGCTGTTTTTT
cdr3_aa: CASSQDLVRGGGTGELFF

clone_size: many
d_call: -
j_call: TRBJ2-7
v_call: TRBV29-1
cdr3_nt: TGCAGCGTGGCCCAAAGGGGTGCCTACGAGCAGTACTTC
cdr3_aa: CSVAQRGAYEQYF

clone_size: many
d_call: TRBD2
j_call: TRBJ2-1
v_call: TRBV12-3/TRBV12-4
cdr3_nt: TGTGCCAGCAGTCTCCTAGCGGGAATTTGGGTGTTCTTC
cdr3_aa: CASSLLAGIWVFF

clone_size: many
d_call: -
j_call: TRBJ1-1
v_call: TRBV10-3
cdr3_nt: TGTGCCATCAGTTCCGGGACGGAGAACACTGAAGCTTTCTTT
cdr3_aa: CAISSGTENTEAFF

clone_size: many
d_call: -
j_call: TRBJ2-4
v_call: TRBV24-1
cdr3_nt: TGTGCCACCAAGCGAACAGGGTTAGCCAAAAACATTCAGTACTTC
cdr3_aa: CATKRTGLAKNIQYF

clone_size: many
d_call: -
j_call: TRBJ2-1
v_call: TRBV30
cdr3_nt: TGTGCCTGGAGTGGGAGGCGGCACAATGAGCAGTTCTTC
cdr3_aa: CAWSGRRHNEQFF

clone_size: once
d_call: TRBD2
j_call: TRBJ2-1
v_call: TRBV19
cdr3_nt: TGTGCCAGTAGTATAGTAGCGGGAGGGTACTACAATGAGCAGTTCTTC
cdr3_aa: CASSIVAGGYYNEQFF

clone_size: many
d_call: -
j_call: TRBJ2-7
v_call: TRBV29-1
cdr3_nt: TGCAGCGTTGAGGGGGAAGTCTACGAGCAGTACTTC
cdr3_aa: CSVEGEVYEQYF

clone_size: many
d_call: TRBD1
j_call: TRBJ2-7
v_call: TRBV13
cdr3_nt: TGTGCCAGCAGCTTTCGACAGGGAGCCTCCTACGAGCAGTACTTC
cdr3_aa: CASSFRQGASYEQYF

clone_size: -
d_call: -
j_call: TRBJ1-6
v_call: TRBV27
cdr3_nt: TGTGCCAGCAAGTGGGGTGGGAGTGTCATCCTCCACTTT
cdr3_aa: CASKWGGSVILHF

clone_size: many
d_call: -
j_call: TRBJ1-1
v_call: TRBV28
cdr3_nt: TGTGCCAGCAGTTGGGACCCAGTGGTGGTCGCTGAAGCTTTCTTT
cdr3_aa: CASSWDPVVVAEAFF

clone_size: -
d_call: -
j_call: TRBJ1-1
v_call: TRBV4-3
cdr3_nt: TGCGCCAGCAGCCAAGATATAGGAAACACTGAAGCTTTCTTT
cdr3_aa: CASSQDIGNTEAFF

clone_size: many
d_call: TRBD1
j_call: TRBJ2-3
v_call: TRBV2
cdr3_nt: TGTGCCAGCTCGACGACAGGGAGCACAGATACGCAGTATTTT
cdr3_aa: CASSTTGSTDTQYF

clone_size: many
d_call: TRBD1
j_call: TRBJ1-1
v_call: TRBV27
cdr3_nt: TGTGCCAGCAGGCACAGGGGAACTGAAGCTTTCTTT
cdr3_aa: CASRHRGTEAFF

clone_size: many
d_call: TRBD1
j_call: TRBJ2-1
v_call: TRBV14
cdr3_nt: TGTGCCAGCAGCCCACCCTGGGACAGTGAGCAGTTCTTC
cdr3_aa: CASSPPWDSEQFF

clone_size: many
d_call: -
j_call: TRBJ2-3
v_call: TRBV9
cdr3_nt: TGTGCCAGCCGGAGGGGCGGGGGCAGCACAGATACGCAGTATTTT
cdr3_aa: CASRRGGGSTDTQYF

clone_size: many
d_call: TRBD2
j_call: TRBJ2-1
v_call: TRBV5-1
cdr3_nt: TGCGCCAGCAGCTGGGAGGAAATAGCGGGAGAGGGTTGGTATGAGCAGTTCTTC
cdr3_aa: CASSWEEIAGEGWYEQFF

clone_size: many
d_call: -
j_call: TRBJ1-2
v_call: TRBV18
cdr3_nt: TGTGCCAGCTCACCCTCGGACGGAAACTATGGCTACACCTTC
cdr3_aa: CASSPSDGNYGYTF

clone_size: many
d_call: -
j_call: TRBJ2-3
v_call: TRBV3-1
cdr3_nt: TGTGCCAGCAGCCAAGTGACCTCTTCAACGCAGTATTTT
cdr3_aa: CASSQVTSSTQYF

clone_size: -
d_call: TRBD2
j_call: TRBJ2-7
v_call: TRBV11-2
cdr3_nt: TGTGTTAGCAGCCCCCTCCGGAGTAAGCGGGAGGTAAACGAGCAGTACTTC
cdr3_aa: CVSSPLRSKREVNEQYF

clone_size: many
d_call: -
j_call: TRBJ1-1
v_call: TRBV5-1
cdr3_nt: TGCGCCAGCAGCCTGCAGTTGAACACTGAAGCTTTCTTT
cdr3_aa: CASSLQLNTEAFF

clone_size: -
d_call: TRBD1
j_call: TRBJ1-2
v_call: TRBV7-9
cdr3_nt: TGTGCCAGCAGCACCGGGGGACAGCCCTGCTATGGCTACACCTTC
cdr3_aa: CASSTGGQPCYGYTF

clone_size: many
d_call: TRBD2
j_call: TRBJ2-1
v_call: TRBV20-1
cdr3_nt: TGCAGTGCTAGGAATAGCGGGAGTGATGGGTTCTTC
cdr3_aa: CSARNSGSDGFF

clone_size: many
d_call: -
j_call: TRBJ2-3
v_call: TRBV12-3/TRBV12-4
cdr3_nt: TGTGCCAGCAGTTTAAGTTCAGGGAGCAGCACAGATACGCAGTATTTT
cdr3_aa: CASSLSSGSSTDTQYF

clone_size: few
d_call: TRBD1
j_call: TRBJ1-5
v_call: TRBV28
cdr3_nt: TGTGCCGGGGGGGGGACAGGGGGCAATCAGCCCCAGCATTTT
cdr3_aa: CAGGGTGGNQPQHF

clone_size: many
d_call: TRBD1
j_call: TRBJ2-2
v_call: TRBV7-9
cdr3_nt: TGTGCCAGTAAGAGGGACAGGGCGACCGGGGAGCTGTTTTTT
cdr3_aa: CASKRDRATGELFF

clone_size: -
d_call: -
j_call: TRBJ2-7
v_call: TRBV4-2
cdr3_nt: TGTGCCAGCAGCCAAGATCTTGGGGCAGGGGACTACGAGCAGTACTTC
cdr3_aa: CASSQDLGAGDYEQYF

clone_size: many
d_call: TRBD1
j_call: TRBJ2-6
v_call: TRBV27
cdr3_nt: TGTGCCAGCAGTCGCGGACAGGGAGCTGGGGCCAACGTCCTGACTTTC
cdr3_aa: CASSRGQGAGANVLTF

clone_size: many
d_call: -
j_call: TRBJ1-6
v_call: TRBV20-1
cdr3_nt: TGCAGTGCTACCACTGAGGGGTATAATTCACCCCTCCACTTT
cdr3_aa: CSATTEGYNSPLHF

clone_size: -
d_call: TRBD2
j_call: TRBJ2-5
v_call: TRBV12-3/TRBV12-4
cdr3_nt: TGTGCCAGCAGTTTAAAGGGAGAAACTAGCGGCCAAGAGACCCAGTACTTC
cdr3_aa: CASSLKGETSGQETQYF

clone_size: few
d_call: TRBD2
j_call: TRBJ2-7
v_call: TRBV20-1
cdr3_nt: TGCAGTGCTACCCGACTAGCGGCCTCCTACGAGCAGTACTTC
cdr3_aa: CSATRLAASYEQYF

clone_size: many
d_call: TRBD2
j_call: TRBJ2-3
v_call: TRBV6-1
cdr3_nt: TGTACCAGCAGCGACGGGGCGGGAGTTGGAGGTACGCAGTATTTT
cdr3_aa: CTSSDGAGVGGTQYF

clone_size: many
d_call: -
j_call: TRBJ1-5
v_call: TRBV2
cdr3_nt: TGTGCCAGCAGTACCCCGGGGAGGGTGGCTCAGCCCCAGCATTTT
cdr3_aa: CASSTPGRVAQPQHF

clone_size: few
d_call: -
j_call: TRBJ2-7
v_call: TRBV18
cdr3_nt: TGTGCCAGCTCACCGGCGGGACTTCTAGATTACGAGCAGTACTTC
cdr3_aa: CASSPAGLLDYEQYF

clone_size: many
d_call: -
j_call: TRBJ1-1
v_call: TRBV13
cdr3_nt: TGTGCCAGCAGCCACATAATGACAGGTCAGCTTATGAACACTGAAGCTTTCTTT
cdr3_aa: CASSHIMTGQLMNTEAFF

clone_size: many
d_call: -
j_call: TRBJ1-2
v_call: TRBV7-9
cdr3_nt: TGTGCCAGCAGTCTAACGCAGGGTCCCTATGGCTACACCTTC
cdr3_aa: CASSLTQGPYGYTF

clone_size: -
d_call: -
j_call: TRBJ2-7
v_call: TRBV7-2
cdr3_nt: TGTGCCAGCAGCTTGCCGGGAGTCTACGAGCAGTACTTC
cdr3_aa: CASSLPGVYEQYF

clone_size: -
d_call: -
j_call: TRBJ1-2
v_call: TRBV4-1
cdr3_nt: TGCGCCAGCAGCCTCCGAGGGGGGACTGATGGCTACACCTTC
cdr3_aa: CASSLRGGTDGYTF

clone_size: many
d_call: -
j_call: TRBJ1-1
v_call: TRBV9
cdr3_nt: TGTGCCAGCAGCGTAGAGGGGGGATTGAACACTGAAGCTTTCTTT
cdr3_aa: CASSVEGGLNTEAFF

clone_size: -
d_call: -
j_call: TRBJ1-6
v_call: TRBV18
cdr3_nt: TGTGCCAGCTTCACGACCCTGGGAAATTCACCCCTCCACTTT
cdr3_aa: CASFTTLGNSPLHF

clone_size: few
d_call: -
j_call: TRBJ1-3
v_call: TRBV10-3
cdr3_nt: TGTGCCATCAGCCCGGGAGGGGAAAAAGGAAACACCATATATTTT
cdr3_aa: CAISPGGEKGNTIYF